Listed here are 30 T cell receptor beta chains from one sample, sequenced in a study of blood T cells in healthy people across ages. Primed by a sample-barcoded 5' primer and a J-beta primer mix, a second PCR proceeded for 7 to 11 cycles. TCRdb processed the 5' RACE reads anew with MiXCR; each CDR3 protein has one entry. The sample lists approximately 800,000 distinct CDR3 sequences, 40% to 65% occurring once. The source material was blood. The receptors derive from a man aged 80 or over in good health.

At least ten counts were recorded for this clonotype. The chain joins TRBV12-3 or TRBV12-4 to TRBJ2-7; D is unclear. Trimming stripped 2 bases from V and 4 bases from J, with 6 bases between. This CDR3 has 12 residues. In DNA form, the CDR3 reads TGTGCCAGCAGTTTAAGTCGTTACGAGCAGTACTTC. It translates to CASSLSRYEQYF.

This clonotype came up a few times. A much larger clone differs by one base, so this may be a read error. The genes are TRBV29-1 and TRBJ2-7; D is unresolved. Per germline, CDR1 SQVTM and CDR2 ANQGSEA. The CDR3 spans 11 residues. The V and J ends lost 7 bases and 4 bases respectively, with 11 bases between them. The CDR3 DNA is TGCAGCGGTGGGGATGGGTACGAGCAGTACTTC. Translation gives CSGGDGYEQYF.

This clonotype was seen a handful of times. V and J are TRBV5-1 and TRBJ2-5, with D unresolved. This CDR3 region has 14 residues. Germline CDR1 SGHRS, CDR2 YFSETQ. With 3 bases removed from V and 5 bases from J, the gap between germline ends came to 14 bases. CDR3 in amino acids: CASSSDLNGETQYF. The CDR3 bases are TGCGCCAGCAGCTCGGACCTGAATGGGGAGACCCAGTACTTC.

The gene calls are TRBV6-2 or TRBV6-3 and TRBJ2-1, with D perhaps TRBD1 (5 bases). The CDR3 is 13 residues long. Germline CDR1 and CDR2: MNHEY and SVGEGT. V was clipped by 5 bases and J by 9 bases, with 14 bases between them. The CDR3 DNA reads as TGTGCCAGCAGTCACCTCCAGGGAACTGAGCAGTTCTTC. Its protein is CASSHLQGTEQFF.

The CDR3 nucleotides are TGTGCCAGCAGCTTAGTAGAGACAGGGAGTCGGCAAGAGACCCAGTACTTC. Its protein is CASSLVETGSRQETQYF. The rearrangement links TRBV7-9 to TRBJ2-5, with 7 positions matching TRBD1. The CDR3 has 17 residues. The trim removed 1 base at V and 2 bases at J, leaving 10 bases unmatched. The V gene's germline CDR1 is SEHNR and CDR2 FQNEAQ (reference sequence).

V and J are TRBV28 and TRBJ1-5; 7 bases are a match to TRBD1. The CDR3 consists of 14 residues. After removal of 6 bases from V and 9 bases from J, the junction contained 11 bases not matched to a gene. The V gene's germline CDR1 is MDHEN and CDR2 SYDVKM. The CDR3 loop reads CASRGPGQQRPQHF. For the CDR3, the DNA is TGTGCCAGCAGGGGACCGGGACAGCAACGGCCCCAGCATTTT.

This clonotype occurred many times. The CDR3 coding sequence is TGTGCCAGCAGCCCCTCGCGGAGCGGGCTTAACTCTGGGGCCAACGTCCTGACTTTC. This sequence encodes CASSPSRSGLNSGANVLTF. This chain joins TRBV9 and TRBJ2-6; possibly TRBD2 for D (6 bases). Per germline, CDR1 SGDLS and CDR2 YYNGEE. The CDR3 covers 19 residues. V shed 4 bases and J shed 0 bases, with 20 bases lying between them.

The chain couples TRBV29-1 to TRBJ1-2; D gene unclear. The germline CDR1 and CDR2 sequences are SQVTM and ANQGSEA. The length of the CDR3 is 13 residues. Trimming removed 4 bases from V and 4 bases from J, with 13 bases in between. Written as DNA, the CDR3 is TGCAGCGTTGCGGACCAAGAGGGCTATGGCTACACCTTC. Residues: CSVADQEGYGYTF.

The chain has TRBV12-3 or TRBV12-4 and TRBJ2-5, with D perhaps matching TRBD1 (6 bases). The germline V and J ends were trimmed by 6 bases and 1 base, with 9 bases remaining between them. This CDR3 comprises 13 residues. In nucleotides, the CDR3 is TGTGCCAGCAGGCCGGACAGCCAAGAGACCCAGTACTTC. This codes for CASRPDSQETQYF.

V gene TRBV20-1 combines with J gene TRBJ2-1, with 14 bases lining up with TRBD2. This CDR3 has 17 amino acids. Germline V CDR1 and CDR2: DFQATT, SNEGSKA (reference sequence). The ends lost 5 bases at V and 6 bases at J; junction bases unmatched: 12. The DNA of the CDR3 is TGCAGTGCTCCGCTGGGGACTAGCGGGAGACTTCCCAATGAGCAGTTCTTC. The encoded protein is CSAPLGTSGRLPNEQFF.

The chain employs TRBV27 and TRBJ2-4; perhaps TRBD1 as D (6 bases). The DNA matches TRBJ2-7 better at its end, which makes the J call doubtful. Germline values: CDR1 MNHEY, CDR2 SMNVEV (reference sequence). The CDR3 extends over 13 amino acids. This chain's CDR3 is CASRGLGDNEQYF. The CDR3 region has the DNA TGTGCCAGTAGAGGTCTAGGGGACAACGAGCAGTACTTC.

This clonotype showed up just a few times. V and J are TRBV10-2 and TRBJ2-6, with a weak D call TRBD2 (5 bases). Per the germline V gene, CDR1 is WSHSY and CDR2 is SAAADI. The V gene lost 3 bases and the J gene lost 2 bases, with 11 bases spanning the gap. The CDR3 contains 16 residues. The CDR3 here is CASSDRAGTGANVLTF. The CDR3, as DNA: TGCGCCAGCAGTGATCGGGCCGGGACTGGGGCCAACGTCCTGACTTTC.

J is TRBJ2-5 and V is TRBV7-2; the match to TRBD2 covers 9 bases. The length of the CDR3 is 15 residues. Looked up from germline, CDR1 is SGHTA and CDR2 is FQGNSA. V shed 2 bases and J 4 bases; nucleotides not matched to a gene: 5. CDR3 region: CASSLRASGTETQYF. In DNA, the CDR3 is TGTGCCAGCAGCTTAAGGGCTAGCGGGACAGAGACCCAGTACTTC.

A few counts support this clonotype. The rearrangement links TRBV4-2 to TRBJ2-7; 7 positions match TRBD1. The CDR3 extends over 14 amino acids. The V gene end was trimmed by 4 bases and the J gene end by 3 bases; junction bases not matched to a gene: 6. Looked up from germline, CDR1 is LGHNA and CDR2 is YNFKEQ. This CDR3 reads CASSPVSGGYEQYF. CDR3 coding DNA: TGTGCCAGCAGCCCCGTCTCAGGGGGCTACGAGCAGTACTTC.

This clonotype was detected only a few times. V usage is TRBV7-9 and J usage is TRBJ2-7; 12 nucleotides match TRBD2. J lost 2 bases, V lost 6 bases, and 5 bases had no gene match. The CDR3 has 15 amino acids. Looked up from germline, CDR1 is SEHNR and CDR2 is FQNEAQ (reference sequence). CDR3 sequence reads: CASRRLAGAPYEQYF. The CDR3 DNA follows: TGTGCCAGCAGAAGACTAGCGGGAGCACCCTACGAGCAGTACTTC. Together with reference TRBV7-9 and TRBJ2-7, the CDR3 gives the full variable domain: DTGVSQNPRHKITKRGQNVTFRCDPISEHNRLYWYRQTLGQGPEFLTYFQNEAQLEKSRLLSDRFSAERPKGSFSTLEIQRTEQGDSAMYLCASRRLAGAPYEQYFGPGTRLTVT.

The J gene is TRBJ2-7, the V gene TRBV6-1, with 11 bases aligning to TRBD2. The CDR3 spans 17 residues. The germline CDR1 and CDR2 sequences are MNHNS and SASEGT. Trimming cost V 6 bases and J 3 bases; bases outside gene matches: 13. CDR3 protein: CASSPSGLAGTFYEQYF. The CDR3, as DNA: TGTGCCAGCAGCCCCTCCGGACTAGCGGGCACCTTCTACGAGCAGTACTTC.

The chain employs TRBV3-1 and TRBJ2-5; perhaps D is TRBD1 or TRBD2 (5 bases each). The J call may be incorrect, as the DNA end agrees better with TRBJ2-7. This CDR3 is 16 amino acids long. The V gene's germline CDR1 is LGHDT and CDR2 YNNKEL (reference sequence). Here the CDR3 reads CASSQDGPSGPREQYF. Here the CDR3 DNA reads TGTGCCAGCAGCCAAGACGGGCCCTCGGGACCCCGCGAGCAGTACTTC.

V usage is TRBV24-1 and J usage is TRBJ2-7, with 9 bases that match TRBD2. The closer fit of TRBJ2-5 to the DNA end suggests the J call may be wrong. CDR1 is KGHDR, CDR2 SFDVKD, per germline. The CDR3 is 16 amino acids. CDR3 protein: CATSDSSLAGSETQYF. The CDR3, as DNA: TGTGCCACCAGTGATTCGTCTCTAGCGGGATCGGAGACCCAGTACTTC.

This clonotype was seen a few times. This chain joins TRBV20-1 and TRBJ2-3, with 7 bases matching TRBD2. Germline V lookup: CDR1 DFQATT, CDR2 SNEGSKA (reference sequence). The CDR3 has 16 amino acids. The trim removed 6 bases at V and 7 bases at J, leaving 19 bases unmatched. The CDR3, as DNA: TGCAGTGCCCCCGATCGGACTAGTGAGATCCCACATACGCAGTATTTT. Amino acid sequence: CSAPDRTSEIPHTQYF.

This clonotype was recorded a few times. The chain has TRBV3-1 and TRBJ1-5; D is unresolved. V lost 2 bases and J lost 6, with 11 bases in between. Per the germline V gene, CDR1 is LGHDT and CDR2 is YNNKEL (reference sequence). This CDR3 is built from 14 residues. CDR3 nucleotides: TGTGCCAGCAGCCAAACTTCGGACGGTCAGCCCCAGCATTTT. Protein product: CASSQTSDGQPQHF.

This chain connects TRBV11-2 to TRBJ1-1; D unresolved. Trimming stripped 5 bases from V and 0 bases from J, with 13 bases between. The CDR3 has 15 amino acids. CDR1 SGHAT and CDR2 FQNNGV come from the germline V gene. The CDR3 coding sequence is TGTGCCAGCAGCCCGCGGGCCAACATGAACACTGAAGCTTTCTTT. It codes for CASSPRANMNTEAFF.

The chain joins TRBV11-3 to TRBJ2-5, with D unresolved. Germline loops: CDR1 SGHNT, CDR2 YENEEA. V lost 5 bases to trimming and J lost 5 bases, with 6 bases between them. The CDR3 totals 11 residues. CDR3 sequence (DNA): TGTGCCAGCAGCAATACGGAGACCCAGTACTTC. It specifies CASSNTETQYF.

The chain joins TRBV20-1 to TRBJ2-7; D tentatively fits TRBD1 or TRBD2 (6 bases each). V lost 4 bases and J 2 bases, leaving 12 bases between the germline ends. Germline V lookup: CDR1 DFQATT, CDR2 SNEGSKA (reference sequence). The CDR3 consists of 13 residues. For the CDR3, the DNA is TGCAGTGCTAAGGAGGGGGTGGCCTACGAGCAGTACTTC. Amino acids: CSAKEGVAYEQYF.

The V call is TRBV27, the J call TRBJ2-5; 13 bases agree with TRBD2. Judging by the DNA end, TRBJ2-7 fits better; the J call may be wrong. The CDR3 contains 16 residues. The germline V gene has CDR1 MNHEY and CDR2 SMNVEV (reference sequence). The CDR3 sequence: CASSPDRLAGGDEQYF. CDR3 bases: TGTGCCAGCAGTCCCGACCGACTAGCGGGAGGAGACGAGCAGTACTTC.

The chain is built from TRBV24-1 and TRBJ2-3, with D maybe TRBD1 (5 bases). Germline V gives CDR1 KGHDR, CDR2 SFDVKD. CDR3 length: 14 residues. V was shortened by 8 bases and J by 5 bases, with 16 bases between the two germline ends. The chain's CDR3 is CATNAGNKGDTQYF. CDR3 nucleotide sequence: TGTGCCACCAATGCAGGGAATAAGGGAGATACGCAGTATTTT.

Written as DNA, the CDR3 is TGCAGCGTTGGTTCGGACAGGGAGAGGGGGAAGACCCAGTACTTC. Amino acid sequence: CSVGSDRERGKTQYF. The V call is TRBV29-1, the J call TRBJ2-5, with 8 bases identical to TRBD1. The CDR3 is 15 amino acids. Trimming took 4 bases from V and 6 from J; bases not matched to a gene: 13. Germline CDR1 SQVTM, CDR2 ANQGSEA.

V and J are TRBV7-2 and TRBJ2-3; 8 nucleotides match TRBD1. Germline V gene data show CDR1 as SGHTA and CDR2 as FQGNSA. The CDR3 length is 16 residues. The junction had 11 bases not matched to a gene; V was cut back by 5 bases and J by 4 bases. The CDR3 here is CASSIRTGLRADTQYF. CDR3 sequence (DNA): TGTGCCAGCAGCATTCGGACAGGGTTGAGGGCAGATACGCAGTATTTT.

CDR3 DNA sequence: TGTGCCAGCAGCCTGGAGCCGGGGGGCATTCAGTACTTC. This encodes CASSLEPGGIQYF. The chain carries TRBV7-9 and TRBJ2-4; TRBD2 matches 7 bases. Germline CDR1 reads SEHNR; CDR2 reads FQNEAQ (reference sequence). The CDR3 is made up of 13 amino acids. Losses at the gene ends were 5 bases for V and 9 bases for J; bases not matched to a gene: 7.

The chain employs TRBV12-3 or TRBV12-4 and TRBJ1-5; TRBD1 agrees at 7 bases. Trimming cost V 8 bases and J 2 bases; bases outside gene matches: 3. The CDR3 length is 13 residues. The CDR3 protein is CASQGEGNQPQHF. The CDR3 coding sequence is TGTGCCAGCCAGGGGGAGGGCAATCAGCCCCAGCATTTT.

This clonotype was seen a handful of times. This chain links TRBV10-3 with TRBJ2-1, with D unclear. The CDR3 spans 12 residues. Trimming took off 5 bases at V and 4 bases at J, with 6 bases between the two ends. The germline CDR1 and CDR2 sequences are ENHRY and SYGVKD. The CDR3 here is CAISSGYNEQFF. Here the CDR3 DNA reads TGTGCCATCAGTTCTGGTTACAATGAGCAGTTCTTC.